Only a few counts were recorded for the clone carrying this T cell receptor beta chain. What it recognizes is unknown. Assay used: immunoSEQ multiplex PCR; TCRdb lists only in-frame clones, some missing. The sample lists roughly 410,000 clones; roughly four fifths were seen once. The data stem from a study of Ad26.COV2.S vaccination and SARS-CoV-2 variants. Background on the study: COV1001, an Ad26.COV2.S trial, supplied this vaccine-arm donor. Study-wide points: Spike-specific TCR breadth in vaccine recipients exceeded that seen in placebo recipients.

Treatment specified: about 20 received Ad26.COV2.S at low or high dose, single or two shots; several received placebo; per-sample allocation not given. Samples were taken on day 63 after the first vaccine or placebo injection. Germline values: CDR1 LNHNV, CDR2 YYDKDF (reference sequence). This CDR3 has 13 residues. V lost 0 bases and J lost 7, with 7 bases in between. This clonotype originated in a person aged 18-60 years who received the Ad26.COV2.S COVID-19 vaccine or a placebo. The specimen was peripheral blood, collected in a trial of Ad26.COV2.S vaccine versus placebo. The genes are TRBV15 and TRBJ1-5, with unresolved D. CDR3 loop: CATSRDRFQPQHF. Here the CDR3 DNA reads TGTGCCACCAGCAGAGATAGGTTCCAGCCCCAGCATTTT.